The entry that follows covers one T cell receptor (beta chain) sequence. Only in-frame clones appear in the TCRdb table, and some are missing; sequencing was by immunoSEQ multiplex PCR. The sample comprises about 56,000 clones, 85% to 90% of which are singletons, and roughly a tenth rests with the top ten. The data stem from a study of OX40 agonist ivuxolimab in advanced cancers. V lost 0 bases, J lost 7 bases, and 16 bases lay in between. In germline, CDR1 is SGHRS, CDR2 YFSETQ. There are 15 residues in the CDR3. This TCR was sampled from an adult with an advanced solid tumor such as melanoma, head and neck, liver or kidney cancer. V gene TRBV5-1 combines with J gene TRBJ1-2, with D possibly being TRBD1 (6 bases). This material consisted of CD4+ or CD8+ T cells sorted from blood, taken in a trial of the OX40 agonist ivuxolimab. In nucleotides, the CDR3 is TGCGCCAGCAGCTTGGATGCCCCTCGAGGGGGTGGCTACACCTTC. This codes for CASSLDAPRGGGYTF.